These T cell receptor beta chains were read from a single sample in a study of cytomegalovirus exposure and HLA in healthy donors. Sequenced by immunoSEQ multiplex PCR; TCRdb stores in-frame clones only, minus some. This table lists tens of thousands of clones. Sample: PBMCs. Receptor source: a girl aged 5-17 years in good health and CMV-seropositive. CDR3s include the opening cysteine and the closing phenylalanine or tryptophan. The D gene is left open where the match is weak.

D gene: .; V gene: TRBV9; J gene: TRBJ2-3; CDR3 protein: CASSVVPGPDTQYF; CDR3 DNA: TGTGCCAGCAGCGTAGTCCCAGGGCCCGATACGCAGTATTTT
D gene: .; V gene: TRBV28; J gene: TRBJ1-5; CDR3 protein: CASSFRQPQHF; CDR3 DNA: TGTGCCAGCAGTTTCCGTCAGCCCCAGCATTTT
D gene: .; V gene: TRBV6-5; J gene: TRBJ1-6; CDR3 protein: CASSYSNGRSDIPLHF; CDR3 DNA: TGTGCCAGCAGTTACTCGAATGGCAGGTCGGATATACCCCTCCACTTT
D gene: TRBD1; V gene: TRBV15; J gene: TRBJ1-1; CDR3 protein: CATSRDADRVGDAFF; CDR3 DNA: TGTGCCACCAGCAGAGATGCAGACAGGGTGGGGGACGCTTTCTTT
D gene: .; V gene: TRBV5-4; J gene: TRBJ2-7; CDR3 protein: CASSLRTAPLAYEQYF; CDR3 DNA: TGTGCCAGCAGCTTGCGGACAGCCCCTTTGGCCTACGAGCAGTACTTC
D gene: .; V gene: TRBV30; J gene: TRBJ1-4; CDR3 protein: CAWSSGQPNEKLFF; CDR3 DNA: TGTGCCTGGAGTTCAGGACAGCCTAATGAAAAACTGTTTTTT
D gene: .; V gene: TRBV4-2; J gene: TRBJ1-1; CDR3 protein: CASSPQGEVNTEAFF; CDR3 DNA: TGTGCCAGCAGCCCGCAGGGCGAGGTGAACACTGAAGCTTTCTTT
D gene: TRBD1; V gene: TRBV7-6; J gene: TRBJ1-1; CDR3 protein: CASSPSRGQGIEAFF; CDR3 DNA: TGTGCCAGCAGCCCCAGCCGTGGACAGGGGATTGAAGCTTTCTTT
D gene: TRBD1; V gene: TRBV28; J gene: TRBJ2-6; CDR3 protein: CASSPGQVHNVLTF; CDR3 DNA: TGTGCCAGCAGCCCCGGACAGGTCCACAACGTCCTGACTTTC
D gene: .; V gene: TRBV6-6; J gene: TRBJ2-1; CDR3 protein: CASSYSRRWDNEQFF; CDR3 DNA: TGTGCCAGCAGTTACTCGAGGAGGTGGGACAATGAGCAGTTCTTC
D gene: .; V gene: TRBV5-4; J gene: TRBJ2-3; CDR3 protein: CASSLVSGTDTQYF; CDR3 DNA: TGTGCCAGCAGCTTGGTTAGCGGCACAGATACGCAGTATTTT
D gene: .; V gene: TRBV6-5; J gene: TRBJ1-1; CDR3 protein: CASSQGTEAFF; CDR3 DNA: TGTGCCAGCAGCCAGGGAACTGAAGCTTTCTTT
D gene: .; V gene: TRBV5-1; J gene: TRBJ2-6; CDR3 protein: CASMRDSSSGANVLTF; CDR3 DNA: TGCGCCAGCATGCGGGACAGCTCTTCTGGGGCCAACGTCCTGACTTTC
D gene: TRBD1; V gene: TRBV5-1; J gene: TRBJ1-2; CDR3 protein: CASSLATGGTNYGYTF; CDR3 DNA: TGCGCCAGCAGCTTGGCGACAGGGGGAACTAACTATGGCTACACCTTC
D gene: .; V gene: TRBV5-1; J gene: TRBJ1-3; CDR3 protein: CASSPLSGGNTIYF; CDR3 DNA: TGCGCCAGCAGCCCCTTGAGTGGTGGAAACACCATATATTTT
D gene: .; V gene: TRBV6-5; J gene: TRBJ1-1; CDR3 protein: CASSNRAEAFF; CDR3 DNA: TGTGCCAGCAGCAACCGGGCTGAAGCTTTCTTT
D gene: .; V gene: TRBV5-6; J gene: TRBJ1-2; CDR3 protein: CASSSTPLANYGYTF; CDR3 DNA: TGTGCCAGCAGCTCTACACCGCTAGCTAACTATGGCTACACCTTC
D gene: TRBD1; V gene: TRBV4-3; J gene: TRBJ1-4; CDR3 protein: CASSQDRDRVPNEKLFF; CDR3 DNA: TGCGCCAGCAGCCAAGACCGGGACAGGGTGCCTAATGAAAAACTGTTTTTT